The 32 T cell receptor beta chains below all came from one sample that was sequenced in a study of Tregs in tolerant kidney transplant recipients (dated by TCRdb to the late 2010s). The sample's time point label, in plain terms: blood sample drawn before combined kidney and bone marrow transplant. Libraries came from the immunoSEQ multiplex PCR assay. The clones in this table, taken by TCRdb from immuneACCESS, are in-frame only. Not every clone is retained; where verified, under half of the shortfall comes from an unresolved V gene, and the cause of the rest is unknown. The table held for this sample gives roughly 53,000 clones. The ten most abundant clones make up about 0.83% of the sample. This sample comprised CD4+ T cells from blood, obtained before the transplant. Receptors were obtained from a human donor who received a combined kidney and bone marrow transplant.

A remark on this clone: The DNA ends 3 residues before the CDR3 does, and the rest of the CDR3 is filled in from the germline J gene. This sequence joins TRBV5-6 and TRBJ2-4; 9 positions agree with TRBD1. Germline lookup yields CDR1 SGHDT and CDR2 YYEEEE. The V gene end was trimmed by 4 bases and the J gene end by 7 bases; junction bases not matched to a gene: 9. This CDR3 is built from 15 residues. The covered CDR3 bases are TGTGCCAGCAGCACCCTGACAGGGGGAGAGAACATT. Residues: CASSTLTGGENI. The whole CDR3 protein is CASSTLTGGENIQYF. The full variable domain, in which reference TRBV5-6 and TRBJ2-4 provide the parts outside the CDR3, is DAGVTQSPTHLIKTRGQQVTLRCSPKSGHDTVSWYQQALGQGPQFIFQYYEEEERQRGNFPDRFSGHQFPNYSSELNVNALLLGDSALYLCASSTLTGGENIQYFGAGTRLSVL.

As regards this clone: The observed sequence ends 3 residues before the CDR3 terminus, with the missing tail filled in from the germline J gene. V usage is TRBV7-6 and J usage is TRBJ2-7; D might be TRBD1 (6 bases). Germline assignment: CDR1 SGHVS and CDR2 FNYEAQ. The germline V and J ends were trimmed by 5 bases and 1 base, with 18 bases remaining between them. CDR3 length equals 16 residues. CDR3 DNA (partial): TGTGCCAGCAGCCCCGCCGTCAGGGGCTTTTCCTACGAG. Translation gives CASSPAVRGFSYE. The whole CDR3 sequence reads CASSPAVRGFSYEQYF. Drawing the rest from reference TRBV7-6 and TRBJ2-7, the complete variable domain is GAGVSQSPRYKVTKRGQDVALRCDPISGHVSLYWYRQALGQGPEFLTYFNYEAQQDKSGLPNDRFSAERPEGSISTLTIQRTEQRDSAMYRCASSPAVRGFSYEQYFGPGTRLTVT.

As regards this clone: The read ends 3 residues early relative to the CDR3; the germline J gene fills the gap. The chain is built from TRBV7-6 and TRBJ2-7; D is possibly TRBD1 (6 bases). Germline CDR1 reads SGHVS; CDR2 reads FNYEAQ. CDR3 length: 13 residues. Trimming shortened V by 5 bases and J by 4 bases, and 12 bases separated the two germline ends. CDR3 sequence reads: CASSREQGYEQYF. The DNA read from the CDR3 is TGTGCCAGCAGCAGGGAACAGGGATACGAG.

Comment on this clone: The read ends 3 residues early relative to the CDR3; the germline J gene fills the gap. The chain joins TRBV19 to TRBJ1-1, with D perhaps matching TRBD1 (6 bases). Germline V lookup: CDR1 LNHDA, CDR2 SQIVND (reference sequence). The CDR3 length is 12 residues. CDR3 residues: CASSIGGAKAFF. The CDR3 bases that were read are TGTGCCAGTAGTATCGGGGGGGCGAAA.

Concerning this clone: The observed sequence ends 3 residues before the CDR3 terminus, with the missing tail filled in from the germline J gene. V and J are TRBV5-5 and TRBJ2-3; D is possibly TRBD1 (8 bases). V dropped 0 bases and J dropped 6 bases, with 14 bases sitting between them. Germline CDR1 and CDR2: SGHKS and YYEKEE (reference sequence). There are 15 residues in the CDR3. CDR3 sequence: CASSLDLQGGDTQYF. Incomplete CDR3 DNA: TGTGCCAGCAGCTTGGATCTACAGGGGGGGGATACG.

On this clone: The CDR3 end is not reached by the read, which stops 3 residues before it; the germline J gene fills it in. The chain is built from TRBV20-1 and TRBJ2-5; TRBD1 is a possible D gene (5 bases). CDR1 is DFQATT, CDR2 SNEGSKA, per germline (reference sequence). The V gene lost 6 bases and the J gene lost 2 bases, with 16 bases spanning the gap. The CDR3 extends over 14 amino acids. This CDR3 reads CSALSGATQETQYF. CDR3 DNA (partial): TGCAGTGCCCTCTCTGGGGCTACTCAAGAGACC.

Regarding this clone: The DNA ends 3 residues before the CDR3 does, and the rest of the CDR3 is filled in from the germline J gene. The V gene is TRBV20-1, the J gene TRBJ1-2; 10 bases align to TRBD1. Germline V lookup: CDR1 DFQATT, CDR2 SNEGSKA (reference sequence). This CDR3 comprises 15 residues. The chain's CDR3 is CSAREWGQGLKGYTF. The sequenced CDR3 bases are TGCAGTGCTAGAGAATGGGGACAGGGGCTGAAAGGC.

As for this clone: The read comes to an end 3 residues before the CDR3 does, leaving the germline J gene to fill in the end. V gene TRBV7-9 combines with J gene TRBJ1-3; D call uncertain. Per germline, CDR1 SEHNR and CDR2 FQNEAQ (reference sequence). The CDR3 is 13 amino acids. Trimming left V 6 bases short and J 0 bases short, with 6 bases between. This chain's CDR3 is CASSLISGNTIYF. Incomplete CDR3 DNA: TGTGCCAGCAGTCTTATCTCTGGAAACACC.

For this clone: The sequence runs out 3 residues before the end of the CDR3; the remainder is reconstructed from the germline J gene. The V and J genes are TRBV19 and TRBJ2-1; no clear D. The CDR3 length is 12 residues. Germline-derived CDR1 and CDR2 are LNHDA and SQIVND (reference sequence). The V end was cut by 7 bases, the J end by 2 bases, with 6 bases between. The CDR3 reads CASKAAYNEQFF. The sequenced CDR3 bases are TGTGCCAGTAAGGCAGCCTACAATGAG.

As for this clone: The junction differs from germline at one of its ends, possibly a read error. This chain's CDR3 is CSARDTSELTGELFF. Incomplete CDR3 DNA: TGCAGTGCCAGAGATACTAGTGAACTAACCGGGGAG. The chain combines TRBV20-1 with TRBJ2-2; possible D gene TRBD2, 5 bases. From the germline J gene comes the end of the CDR3, since the read stops 3 residues before it. Germline V CDR1 and CDR2: DFQATT, SNEGSKA (reference sequence). CDR3 size: 15 residues.

Comments on this clone: From the germline J gene comes the end of the CDR3, since the read stops 3 residues before it. The chain uses TRBV7-7 and TRBJ2-1; tentative D call: TRBD2 (7 bases). Germline V lookup: CDR1 SSHAT, CDR2 FNYEAQ (reference sequence). CDR3 length: 17 residues. V dropped 3 bases and J dropped 4 bases, with 19 bases sitting between them. CDR3: CASSFLYGGRRYNEQFF. CDR3 DNA, as far as it was read: TGTGCCAGCAGCTTCCTCTACGGGGGGCGCCGATACAATGAG.

As concerns this clone: The DNA ends 3 residues before the CDR3 does, and the rest of the CDR3 is filled in from the germline J gene. The chain recombines TRBV5-6 with TRBJ1-1; tentatively, D is TRBD1 (5 bases). The germline CDR1 and CDR2 sequences are SGHDT and YYEEEE. The CDR3 runs 14 residues. CDR3 DNA (partial): TGTGCCAGCAGCTTGGTGGTTGGGCGCGGGGGA. Translated, it gives CASSLVVGRGG. The entire CDR3 protein is CASSLVVGRGGAFF.

Comments on this clone: The read ends 3 residues before the CDR3 terminus; that terminus is restored from the germline J gene. This chain uses TRBV5-5 with TRBJ1-5; TRBD1 is a possible D gene (5 bases). The germline V gene encodes CDR1 SGHKS and CDR2 YYEKEE (reference sequence). V lost 4 bases and J 2 bases, leaving 13 bases between the germline ends. The CDR3 runs to 15 residues. CDR3 residues: CASSPGPRGNQPQHF. The part of the CDR3 DNA that was read is TGTGCCAGCAGCCCCGGTCCCAGGGGCAATCAGCCC. Full variable domain (remainder filled in from reference TRBV5-5 and TRBJ1-5): DAGVTQSPTHLIKTRGQQVTLRCSPISGHKSVSWYQQVLGQGPQFIFQYYEKEERGRGNFPDRFSARQFPNYSSELNVNALLLGDSALYLCASSPGPRGNQPQHFGDGTRLSIL.

Regarding this clone: The read finishes 3 residues shy of the CDR3 end, and the germline J gene is used to complete it. The genes are TRBV7-6 and TRBJ2-2, with 14 positions matching TRBD2. Germline V lookup: CDR1 SGHVS, CDR2 FNYEAQ. The CDR3 has 16 amino acids. The V segment lost 5 bases and the J segment 9 bases; nucleotides outside the gene matches: 8. CDR3 DNA, as far as it was read: TGTGCCAGCAGCCATGCCGGGACTAGCGGGAGCAGGGAG. Translation: CASSHAGTSGSRE. The entire CDR3 protein reads CASSHAGTSGSRELFF.

About this clone: The CDR3 is cut off 3 residues early in the read; its end comes from the germline J gene. The J gene is TRBJ2-5, the V gene TRBV7-2, with 11 bases fitting TRBD1. CDR3 size: 14 residues. Per the germline V gene, CDR1 is SGHTA and CDR2 is FQGNSA. V lost 6 bases, J lost 4 bases, and 4 bases stayed unmatched. The part of the CDR3 DNA that was read is TGTGCCAGCAGTTCGGACAGGGGGCGAGAGACC. This codes for CASSSDRGRET. The CDR3 reads in full as CASSSDRGRETQYF.

With respect to this clone: The read ends 3 residues shy of where the CDR3 ends; the end is completed using the germline J gene. This chain uses TRBV6-2 or TRBV6-3 with TRBJ2-7, with TRBD1 as a possible D gene (5 bases). Trimming took off 7 bases at V and 4 bases at J, with 17 bases between the two ends. Germline V gene lookup returns CDR1 MNHEY and CDR2 SVGEGT. The CDR3 has 14 residues. This chain's CDR3 is CASKDQGPGYEQYF. The sequenced part of the CDR3 DNA is TGTGCCAGCAAAGACCAGGGTCCTGGGTACGAG.

Turning to this clone: The CDR3 extends 3 residues past the end of the read, so its final part is completed from the germline J gene. V usage is TRBV7-2 and J usage is TRBJ2-5; no firm D call. This CDR3 has 14 residues. Trimming removed 1 base at V and 0 bases at J, with 6 bases between. The germline V gene encodes CDR1 SGHTA and CDR2 FQGNSA. CDR3 protein: CASSLGAYQETQYF. The CDR3 bases that were read are TGTGCCAGCAGCTTAGGCGCCTACCAAGAGACC. Using reference TRBV7-2 and TRBJ2-5 for the parts outside the CDR3, the full variable domain is GAGVSQSPSNKVTEKGKDVELRCDPISGHTALYWYRQSLGQGLEFLIYFQGNSAPDKSGLPSDRFSAERTGGSVSTLTIQRTQQEDSAVYLCASSLGAYQETQYFGPGTRLLVL.

Worth noting for this clone: Coverage ceases 3 residues before the CDR3 finishes, and the germline J gene fills in the end. The chain couples TRBV19 to TRBJ2-7; 10 bases map to TRBD1. This CDR3 has 14 amino acids. From germline, CDR1 is LNHDA and CDR2 SQIVND (reference sequence). V trimming: 3 bases; J trimming: 5 bases; junction bases outside the gene matches: 4. The covered CDR3 bases are TGTGCCAGTAGTATCTGGGACAGGGGAGACGAG. It yields the protein CASSIWDRGDE. The whole CDR3 region reads CASSIWDRGDEQYF.

Concerning this clone itself: With the read ending 3 residues before the CDR3 end, the germline J gene is used to fill in that end. The rearrangement uses TRBV4-1 and TRBJ1-2, with TRBD1 matching over 9 bases. The CDR3 sequence is 15 residues long. Per the germline V gene, CDR1 is MGHRA and CDR2 is YSYEKL. With V trimmed by 4 bases and J by 1 base, 4 bases remained unmatched. The part of the CDR3 DNA that was read is TGCGCCAGCAGCCGCGGGACAGGGAGTAACTATGGC. Residues: CASSRGTGSNYG. The whole CDR3 sequence reads CASSRGTGSNYGYTF.

About this clone itself: The read halts 3 residues ahead of the CDR3 end, with the missing end drawn from the germline J gene. This chain connects TRBV7-9 to TRBJ1-1; D may be TRBD1 (5 bases). Germline V gene sequence: CDR1 SEHNR, CDR2 FQNEAQ (reference sequence). Between the trimmed V and J ends, which lost 2 bases and 1 base, there was a span of 11 bases. This CDR3 has 15 residues. The DNA read from the CDR3 is TGTGCCAGCAGCTTATGGGGCACCCCGAACACTGAA. Encoded protein: CASSLWGTPNTE. The complete CDR3 protein is CASSLWGTPNTEAFF.

In the case of this clone: The read is 3 residues too short to cover the CDR3 end, so that end is filled in from the germline J gene. The chain uses TRBV5-1 and TRBJ1-2, with 10 bases lining up with TRBD1. CDR3 length: 15 amino acids. Germline values: CDR1 SGHRS, CDR2 YFSETQ. CDR3 sequence reads: CASSSDPGTGAGYTF. The sequenced part of the CDR3 DNA is TGCGCCAGCAGCTCGGATCCCGGGACAGGGGCCGGC.

As concerns this clone: The DNA ends 3 residues before the CDR3 does, and the rest of the CDR3 is filled in from the germline J gene. The J gene is TRBJ2-7, the V gene TRBV7-7; D ambiguous. Trimming took off 6 bases at V and 3 bases at J, with 12 bases between the two ends. Germline CDR1 reads SSHAT; CDR2 reads FNYEAQ (reference sequence). The length of the CDR3 is 13 residues. The CDR3 sequence is CASSLRAGYEQYF. The covered CDR3 bases are TGTGCCAGCAGTTTAAGGGCCGGCTACGAG.

CDR3 region: CASSPGQGDKRTQYF. Partial CDR3 DNA: TGTGCCAGTAGCCCCGGACAGGGGGACAAGAGAACC. The rearrangement links TRBV19 to TRBJ2-5; 10 nucleotides align to TRBD1. The CDR3 extends 3 residues past the end of the read, so its final part is completed from the germline J gene. CDR1 and CDR2 (germline): LNHDA, SQIVND (reference sequence). This CDR3 region has 15 residues.

Regarding this clone: The sequenced fragment ends 3 residues before the CDR3 boundary, so the rest is inferred from the germline J gene. The chain uses TRBV5-1 and TRBJ1-4; TRBD1 matches 7 bases. With V trimmed by 3 bases and J by 3 bases, 5 bases remained unmatched. The CDR3 is 15 residues long. CDR1 and CDR2 (germline): SGHRS, YFSETQ. The sequenced part of the CDR3 DNA is TGCGCCAGCAGCTCCACAGGGGCGGCTAATGAAAAA. It yields the protein CASSSTGAANEK. The complete CDR3 reads CASSSTGAANEKLFF.

The CDR3 region is CASSYGGAFYNEQFF. CDR3 DNA (partial): TGTGCCAGCAGTTATGGGGGCGCGTTCTACAATGAG. This chain joins TRBV6-2 or TRBV6-3 and TRBJ2-1; possible D gene TRBD1, 6 bases. The missing CDR3 end, 3 residues past where the read stops, is filled in from the germline J gene. V shed 3 bases and J shed 3 bases, with 12 bases lying between them. The CDR3 extends over 15 amino acids. Germline assignment: CDR1 MNHEY and CDR2 SVGEGT.

Worth noting for this clone: The read halts 3 residues ahead of the CDR3 end, with the missing end drawn from the germline J gene. This rearrangement joins TRBV12-3 or TRBV12-4 to TRBJ2-3; D is undetermined. The CDR3 is 12 amino acids. V lost 1 base, J lost 4 bases, and 3 bases lay in between. The covered CDR3 bases are TGTGCCAGCAGTTTAGTAGCAGATACG. Translating it yields CASSLVADT. The full CDR3 protein reads CASSLVADTQYF.

As to this clone: One junction end disagrees with the germline gene, perhaps due to a read error. The read halts 3 residues ahead of the CDR3 end, with the missing end drawn from the germline J gene. The chain has TRBV5-4 and TRBJ1-1, with 7 bases that match TRBD1. The CDR3 has 13 residues. From germline, CDR1 is SGHNT and CDR2 YYREEE (reference sequence). The covered CDR3 bases are TGTGCCAGCAGCCCGGGACAGATGACTGGA. Amino acid sequence: CASSPGQMTG. The whole CDR3 sequence is CASSPGQMTGAFF.

Note on this clone: The observed sequence ends 3 residues before the CDR3 terminus, with the missing tail filled in from the germline J gene. V and J are TRBV19 and TRBJ2-1; 7 nucleotides line up with TRBD2. The germline gives CDR1 LNHDA, CDR2 SQIVND (reference sequence). With 6 bases clipped from V and 5 bases from J, the junction kept 10 bases outside the gene matches. This CDR3 is 15 amino acids long. The DNA read from the CDR3 is TGTGCCAGTAGACCTAGGACTAGGGGCAACAATGAG. Translated: CASRPRTRGNNE. The whole CDR3 sequence is CASRPRTRGNNEQFF. The full variable domain, in which reference TRBV19 and TRBJ2-1 provide the parts outside the CDR3, is DGGITQSPKYLFRKEGQNVTLSCEQNLNHDAMYWYRQDPGQGLRLIYYSQIVNDFQKGDIAEGYSVSREKKESFPLTVTSAQKNPTAFYLCASRPRTRGNNEQFFGPGTRLTVL.

For this clone: The missing CDR3 end, 3 residues past where the read stops, is filled in from the germline J gene. The V and J genes are TRBV19 and TRBJ2-3, with 7 nucleotides matching TRBD2. Germline loops: CDR1 LNHDA, CDR2 SQIVND (reference sequence). With V trimmed by 6 bases and J by 6 bases, 12 bases remained unmatched. This CDR3 is 15 amino acids long. The CDR3 DNA, read in part, is TGTGCCAGTAGCCCAGGACTAGTCCTGCGGGATACG. Protein: CASSPGLVLRDT. The full-length CDR3 reads as CASSPGLVLRDTQYF. The full variable domain, in which reference TRBV19 and TRBJ2-3 provide the parts outside the CDR3, is DGGITQSPKYLFRKEGQNVTLSCEQNLNHDAMYWYRQDPGQGLRLIYYSQIVNDFQKGDIAEGYSVSREKKESFPLTVTSAQKNPTAFYLCASSPGLVLRDTQYFGPGTRLTVL.

About this clone itself: The read finishes 3 residues shy of the CDR3 end, and the germline J gene is used to complete it. Other DNA sequences from this sample encode an identical CDR3 as well. V and J are TRBV18 and TRBJ2-3; D is ambiguous. The CDR3 consists of 12 residues. The V and J ends lost 0 bases and 6 bases respectively, with 4 bases between them. Per the germline V gene, CDR1 is KGHSH and CDR2 is LQKENI. CDR3 amino acids: CASSPPGDTQYF. CDR3 DNA, as far as it was read: TGTGCCAGCTCACCACCCGGGGATACG.

The CDR3 bases that were read are TGTGCCAGCAGTTTTACAGGATTAGCCAAAAACATT. As protein: CASSFTGLAKNI. The entire CDR3 sequence reads CASSFTGLAKNIQYF. The chain has TRBV7-9 and TRBJ2-4; TRBD1 is a possible D gene (5 bases). The read is 3 residues too short to cover the CDR3 end, so that end is filled in from the germline J gene. The CDR3 has 15 residues. V gave up 6 bases and J gave up 0 bases, with 12 bases separating them. Germline lookup yields CDR1 SEHNR and CDR2 FQNEAQ (reference sequence).

As to this clone: The read is 3 residues too short to cover the CDR3 end, so that end is filled in from the germline J gene. The V and J genes are TRBV2 and TRBJ1-2; D is ambiguous. The CDR3 covers 14 residues. Germline V gene lookup returns CDR1 SNHLY and CDR2 FYNNEI. The part of the CDR3 DNA that was read is TGTGCCAGCAGGATGACAAAGGGCACAGATACG. As protein: CASRMTKGTDT. The complete CDR3 protein is CASRMTKGTDTYTF.